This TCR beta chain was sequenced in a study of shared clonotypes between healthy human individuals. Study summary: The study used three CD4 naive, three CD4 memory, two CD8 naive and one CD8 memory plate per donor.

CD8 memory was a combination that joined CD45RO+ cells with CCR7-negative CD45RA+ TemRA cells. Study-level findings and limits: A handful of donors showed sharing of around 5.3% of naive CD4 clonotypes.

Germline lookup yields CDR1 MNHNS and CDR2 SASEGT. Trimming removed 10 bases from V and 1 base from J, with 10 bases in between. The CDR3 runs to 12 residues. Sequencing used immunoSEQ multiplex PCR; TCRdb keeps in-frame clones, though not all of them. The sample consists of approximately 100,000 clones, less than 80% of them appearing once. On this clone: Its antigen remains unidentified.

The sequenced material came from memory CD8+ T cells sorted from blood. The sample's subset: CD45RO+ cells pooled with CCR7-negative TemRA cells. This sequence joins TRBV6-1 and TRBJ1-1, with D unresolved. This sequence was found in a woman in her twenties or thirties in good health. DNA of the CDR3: TGTGCCACCCTTCGGGGGAACACTGAAGCTTTCTTT. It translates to CATLRGNTEAFF.